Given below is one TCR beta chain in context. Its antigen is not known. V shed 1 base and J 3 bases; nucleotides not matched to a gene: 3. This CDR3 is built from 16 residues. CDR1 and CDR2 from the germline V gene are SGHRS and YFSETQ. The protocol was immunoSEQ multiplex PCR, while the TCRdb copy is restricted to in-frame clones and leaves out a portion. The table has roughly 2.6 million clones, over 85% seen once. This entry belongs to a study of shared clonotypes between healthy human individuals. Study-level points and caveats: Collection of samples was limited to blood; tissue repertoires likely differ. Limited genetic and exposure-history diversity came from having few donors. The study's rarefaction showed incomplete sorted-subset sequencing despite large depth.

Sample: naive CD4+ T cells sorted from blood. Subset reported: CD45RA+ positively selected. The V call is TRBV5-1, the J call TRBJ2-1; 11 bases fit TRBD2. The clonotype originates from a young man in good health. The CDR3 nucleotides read TGCGCCAGCAGCTTGCTAGGGACTAGCGGCTACAATGAGCAGTTCTTC. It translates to CASSLLGTSGYNEQFF.